This T cell receptor (beta chain) was identified during a study of blood T cell repertoires in COVID-19. The CDR3 loop spans 14 amino acids. The V gene lost 5 bases and the J gene lost 7 bases, with 15 bases spanning the gap. Germline V gene sequence: CDR1 LNHDA, CDR2 SQIVND (reference sequence). TCRdb's copy holds only in-frame clones and misses some; the assay was immunoSEQ multiplex PCR. The table includes roughly 140,000 clones, roughly four fifths detected once. The clonotype comes from a woman younger than 30 who had been exposed to COVID-19. Sequenced sample: PBMCs or T cells enriched from blood (not recorded which). This rearrangement joins TRBV19 to TRBJ2-1; possible D gene TRBD2, 5 bases. CDR3 nucleotide sequence: TGTGCCAGTAGTCGCTACGGAGGTAGTAATGAGCAGTTCTTC. It translates to CASSRYGGSNEQFF.